The T cell receptor (beta chain) described here comes from a study of blood T cell repertoires in COVID-19. Across the whole study: COVID-19 samples from acute and convalescent phases originated in the United States, Italy and Spain.

TCRdb's table, derived via immunoSEQ multiplex PCR, lists solely in-frame clones and lacks some. The profile covers 300,000 or so clones, with 85% to 90% appearing a single time and about 1.4% taken by the ten largest. The CDR3 spans 14 residues. From germline, CDR1 is MNHEY and CDR2 SMNVEV (reference sequence). V lost 6 bases and J lost 8, with 19 bases in between. The chain joins TRBV27 to TRBJ1-2; no definite D call. The clonotype comes from a woman aged 40-49 years who had recovered from COVID-19. What was sequenced was peripheral blood. Written as DNA, the CDR3 is TGTGCCAGCAGAACAACGGCCGCGCGGCGAGGCTACACCTTC. Amino acid sequence: CASRTTAARRGYTF.